In this sample, the clone carrying this T cell receptor (beta chain) turned up once. The entry originates in a study of blood T cell repertoires in COVID-19. Study overall: Italy, Spain and the United States were the sources of the convalescent and acute COVID-19 samples. T cells, B-cell-depleted T cells, or PBMCs provided the cDNA or gDNA that served as material.

Original methodology: Researchers report that nucleated cell counts were estimated from reference gene primer amplification. The table came from immunoSEQ multiplex PCR; TCRdb's copy has only in-frame clones and leaves some out. V, J and clone size derive from that table, while D and trimming were established from the DNA sequence. The profile shows 50,000 to 70,000 clones, 88% of them singletons. Germline V gives CDR1 MDHEN, CDR2 SYDVKM. V was clipped by 3 bases and J by 7 bases; unmatched bases: 8. This CDR3 comprises 14 residues. V and J are TRBV28 and TRBJ1-2; 7 nucleotides agree with TRBD1. The sequence was collected from a man aged 55 to 69 with acute or convalescent COVID-19. Input material: peripheral blood. The CDR3 nucleotides read TGTGCCAGCAGTTTGGTCAAGGGGGCACGTGGCTACACCTTC. Residues: CASSLVKGARGYTF.